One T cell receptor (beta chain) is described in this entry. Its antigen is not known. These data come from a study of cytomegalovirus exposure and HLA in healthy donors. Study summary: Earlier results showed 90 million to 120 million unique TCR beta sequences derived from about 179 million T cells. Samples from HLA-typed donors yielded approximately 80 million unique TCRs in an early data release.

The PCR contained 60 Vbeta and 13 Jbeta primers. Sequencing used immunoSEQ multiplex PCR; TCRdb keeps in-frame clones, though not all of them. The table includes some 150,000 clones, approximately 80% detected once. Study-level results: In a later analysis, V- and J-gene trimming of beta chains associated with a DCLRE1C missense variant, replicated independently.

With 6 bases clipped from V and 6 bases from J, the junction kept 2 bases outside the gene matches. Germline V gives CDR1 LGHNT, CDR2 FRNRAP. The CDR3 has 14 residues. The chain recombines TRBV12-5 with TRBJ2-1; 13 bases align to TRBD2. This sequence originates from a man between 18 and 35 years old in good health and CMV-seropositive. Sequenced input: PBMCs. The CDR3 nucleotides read TGTGCTAGTGGCCGGACTAGCGGGGGCAATGAGCAGTTCTTC. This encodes CASGRTSGGNEQFF. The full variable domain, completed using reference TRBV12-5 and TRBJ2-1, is DARVTQTPRHKVTEMGQEVTMRCQPILGHNTVFWYRQTMMQGLELLAYFRNRAPLDDSGMPKDRFSAEMPDATLATLKIQPSEPRDSAVYFCASGRTSGGNEQFFGPGTRLTVL.